This T cell receptor (beta chain) was sequenced during a study of CD8 T cells in ankylosing spondylitis. This clonotype was seen more than once but under ten times. Its antigen is unknown. Scientists made TCR beta libraries using quantitative 5'-RACE with molecular barcodes. TCRdb called the 5' RACE reads again in MiXCR, with one record for every CDR3 protein. The sample holds 450,000 to 550,000 distinct CDR3 sequences, approximately 5% seen once. Study-wide results and limits: There was a TCR beta motif, made of several highly homologous variants, that appeared characteristic of ankylosing spondylitis blood. Disease-linked clones reportedly concentrated significantly in matched ankylosing spondylitis synovial fluid. Certain motif variants had earlier appeared in reactive arthritis synovial fluid and blood. In peripheral blood, disease-linked CD8+ clones occurred at relatively low frequencies.

Germline assignment: CDR1 SEHNR and CDR2 FQNEAQ (reference sequence). V shed 0 bases and J shed 6 bases, with 8 bases lying between them. The CDR3 covers 14 residues. Sequenced: blood, either unsorted or a sorted T cell fraction (not recorded which). The chain employs TRBV7-9 and TRBJ2-2; D tentatively fits TRBD1 or TRBD2 (5 bases each). The clonotype was recovered from a male donor with ankylosing spondylitis. The CDR3 DNA sequence: TGTGCCAGCAGCTTAGCGGGGGTGTCCGGGGAGCTGTTTTTT. It yields the protein CASSLAGVSGELFF.